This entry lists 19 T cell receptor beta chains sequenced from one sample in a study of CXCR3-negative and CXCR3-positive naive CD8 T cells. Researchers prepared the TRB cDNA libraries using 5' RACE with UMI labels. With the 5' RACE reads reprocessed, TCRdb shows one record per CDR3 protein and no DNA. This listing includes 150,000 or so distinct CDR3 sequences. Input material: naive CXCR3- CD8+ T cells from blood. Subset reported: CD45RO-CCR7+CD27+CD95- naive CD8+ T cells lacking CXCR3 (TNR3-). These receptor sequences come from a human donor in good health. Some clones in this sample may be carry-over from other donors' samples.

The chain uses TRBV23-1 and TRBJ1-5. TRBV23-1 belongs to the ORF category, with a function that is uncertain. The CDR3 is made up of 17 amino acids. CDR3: CASSRTIGTGGNQPQHF.

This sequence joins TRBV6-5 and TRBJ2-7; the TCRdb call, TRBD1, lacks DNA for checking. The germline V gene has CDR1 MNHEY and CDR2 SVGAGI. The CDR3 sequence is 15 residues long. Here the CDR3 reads CASSYRPGGGDEQYF.

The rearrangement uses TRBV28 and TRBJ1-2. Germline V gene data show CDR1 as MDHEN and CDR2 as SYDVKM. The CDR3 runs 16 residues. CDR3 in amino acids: CASTTLRLDHNYGYTF.

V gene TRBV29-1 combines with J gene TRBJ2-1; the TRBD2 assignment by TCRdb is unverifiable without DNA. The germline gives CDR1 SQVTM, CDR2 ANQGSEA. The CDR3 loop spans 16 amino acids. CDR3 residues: CSVHPWAEGRNNEQFF.

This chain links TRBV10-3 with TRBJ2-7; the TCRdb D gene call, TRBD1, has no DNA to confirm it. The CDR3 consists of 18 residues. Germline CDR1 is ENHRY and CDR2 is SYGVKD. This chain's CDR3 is CAISDGTGKSQSSYEQYF.

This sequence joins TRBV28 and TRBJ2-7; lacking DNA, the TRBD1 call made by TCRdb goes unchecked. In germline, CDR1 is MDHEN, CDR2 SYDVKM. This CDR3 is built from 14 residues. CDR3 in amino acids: CASSLGTDSYEQYF.

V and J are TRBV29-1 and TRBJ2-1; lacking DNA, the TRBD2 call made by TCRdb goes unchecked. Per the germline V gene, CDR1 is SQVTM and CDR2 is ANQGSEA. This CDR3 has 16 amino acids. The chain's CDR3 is CSVEHALAGKHDEQFF.

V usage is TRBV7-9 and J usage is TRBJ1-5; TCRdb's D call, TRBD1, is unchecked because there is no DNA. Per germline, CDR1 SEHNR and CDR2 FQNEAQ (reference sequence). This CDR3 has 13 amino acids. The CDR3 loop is CASSHTGNQPQHF. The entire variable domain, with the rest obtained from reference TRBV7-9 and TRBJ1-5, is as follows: DTGVSQNPRHKITKRGQNVTFRCDPISEHNRLYWYRQTLGQGPEFLTYFQNEAQLEKSRLLSDRFSAERPKGSFSTLEIQRTEQGDSAMYLCASSHTGNQPQHFGDGTRLSIL.

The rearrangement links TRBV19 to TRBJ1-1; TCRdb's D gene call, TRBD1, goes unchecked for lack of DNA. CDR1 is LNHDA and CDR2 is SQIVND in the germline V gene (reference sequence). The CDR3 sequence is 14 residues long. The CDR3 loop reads CASSLGLGNTEAFF.

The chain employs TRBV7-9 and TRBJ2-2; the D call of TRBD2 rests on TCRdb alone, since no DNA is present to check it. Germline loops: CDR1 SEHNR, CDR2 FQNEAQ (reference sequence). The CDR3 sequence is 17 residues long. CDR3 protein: CASSPGLAAPNTGELFF.

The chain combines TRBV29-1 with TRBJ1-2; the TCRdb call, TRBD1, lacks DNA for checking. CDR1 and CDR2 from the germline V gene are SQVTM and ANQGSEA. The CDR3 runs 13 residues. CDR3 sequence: CSVSTDRGHGYTF.

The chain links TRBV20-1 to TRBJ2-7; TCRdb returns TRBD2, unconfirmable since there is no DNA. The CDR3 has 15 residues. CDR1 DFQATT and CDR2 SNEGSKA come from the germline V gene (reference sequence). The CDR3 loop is CSARDGAGGAYEQYF.

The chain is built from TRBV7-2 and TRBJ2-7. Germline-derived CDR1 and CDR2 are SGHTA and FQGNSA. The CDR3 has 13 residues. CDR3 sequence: CASSSRLDYEQYF.

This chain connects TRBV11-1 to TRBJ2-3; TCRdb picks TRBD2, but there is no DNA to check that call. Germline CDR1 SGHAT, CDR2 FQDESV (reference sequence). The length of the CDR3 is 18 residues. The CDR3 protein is CASSPPAGLAGATDTQYF.

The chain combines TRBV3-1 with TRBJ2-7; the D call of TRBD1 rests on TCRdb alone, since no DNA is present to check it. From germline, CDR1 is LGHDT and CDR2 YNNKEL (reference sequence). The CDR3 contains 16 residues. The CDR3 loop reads CASSQRPTLSSYEQYF.

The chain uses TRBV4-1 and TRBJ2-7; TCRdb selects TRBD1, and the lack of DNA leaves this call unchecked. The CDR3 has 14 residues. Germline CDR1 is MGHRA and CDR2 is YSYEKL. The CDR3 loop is CASSQYSGAYEQYF.

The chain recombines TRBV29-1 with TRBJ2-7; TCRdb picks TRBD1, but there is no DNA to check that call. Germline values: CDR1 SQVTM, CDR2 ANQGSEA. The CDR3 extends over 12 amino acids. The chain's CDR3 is CSAGTGPHEQYF.

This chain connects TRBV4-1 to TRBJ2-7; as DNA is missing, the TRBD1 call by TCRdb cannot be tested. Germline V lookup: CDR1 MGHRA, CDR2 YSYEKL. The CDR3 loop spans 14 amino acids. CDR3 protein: CASSQGTGWDEQYF.

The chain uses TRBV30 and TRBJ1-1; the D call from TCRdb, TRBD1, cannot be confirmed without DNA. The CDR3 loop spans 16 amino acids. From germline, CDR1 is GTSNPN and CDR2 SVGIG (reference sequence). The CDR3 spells CAWSNYGHWITTEAFF.